What follows are 15 T cell receptor beta chains derived from one specimen sequenced in a study of T cell responses to AZD1222 COVID-19 vaccine. Sequencing used immunoSEQ multiplex PCR; TCRdb keeps in-frame clones, though not all of them. Of approximately 20,000 clones listed, approximately 86% are singletons. The sample in question was peripheral blood, obtained on day 0 of AZD1222 vaccination. These receptors all come from an adult in good health.

The V call is TRBV11-1, the J call TRBJ2-1; 9 bases align to TRBD2. Germline CDR1 SGHAT, CDR2 FQDESV (reference sequence). This CDR3 spans 16 amino acids. Losses at the gene ends were 1 base for V and 4 bases for J; bases not matched to a gene: 5. The CDR3 nucleotides read TGTGCCAGCAGCTTAGAAGGACTAGCGTCGTACAATGAGCAGTTCTTC. This gives the protein CASSLEGLASYNEQFF.

J is TRBJ1-4 and V is TRBV11-2, with 7 bases lining up with TRBD1. Trimming cost V 1 base and J 6 bases; bases outside gene matches: 2. The CDR3 spans 14 residues. Germline lookup yields CDR1 SGHAT and CDR2 FQNNGV. The CDR3 bases are TGTGCCAGCAGCTTAGGACAGGGACATGAAAAACTGTTTTTT. The encoded protein is CASSLGQGHEKLFF.

V is TRBV7-8 and J is TRBJ1-3, with 8 bases fitting TRBD1. With 2 bases clipped from V and 0 bases from J, the junction kept 9 bases outside the gene matches. CDR1 is SGHVS, CDR2 FQNEAQ, per germline. The CDR3 totals 18 residues. The DNA for the CDR3 is TGTGCCAGCAGCTTATTTACAGGGGGTATAAGCTCTGGAAACACCATATATTTT. It yields the protein CASSLFTGGISSGNTIYF.

The chain links TRBV4-2 to TRBJ2-1, with 11 bases that match TRBD2. The germline gives CDR1 LGHNA, CDR2 YNFKEQ. V shed 3 bases and J 5 bases; nucleotides not matched to a gene: 9. This CDR3 is 17 amino acids long. The CDR3 DNA reads as TGTGCCAGCAGCCACTGGTTAGCGGGGGGGCGGGACAATGAGCAGTTCTTC. It specifies CASSHWLAGGRDNEQFF.

This chain uses TRBV3-1 (or the pseudogene TRBV3-2) with TRBJ1-6; 8 bases agree with TRBD1. Germline lookup yields CDR1 LGHDT and CDR2 YNNKEL (reference sequence). CDR3 length: 15 residues. The J segment lost 8 bases and the V segment lost 1 base, leaving 4 bases of the junction unmatched. The CDR3 sequence is CASSQAGQGDSPLHF. The CDR3 DNA reads TGTGCCAGCAGCCAAGCCGGACAGGGTGATTCACCCCTCCACTTT.

The gene calls are TRBV5-6 and TRBJ1-2; a weak D match, TRBD1 (5 bases). Germline lookup yields CDR1 SGHDT and CDR2 YYEEEE. The CDR3 consists of 13 residues. Between the trimmed V and J ends, which lost 2 bases and 2 bases, there was a span of 7 bases. The CDR3 bases are TGTGCCAGCAGCTTCGGACAAAACTATGGCTACACCTTC. Translating it yields CASSFGQNYGYTF.

The chain couples TRBV6-2 or TRBV6-3 to TRBJ2-3; 9 positions agree with TRBD1. Unmatched junction bases numbered 4, after V lost 6 bases and J lost 6 bases. Germline loops: CDR1 MNHEY, CDR2 SVGEGT. The CDR3 consists of 13 residues. Here the CDR3 DNA reads TGTGCCAGCAGCGATGACAGGGGGGATACGCAGTATTTT. Translation: CASSDDRGDTQYF.

The chain is built from TRBV19 and TRBJ2-7; D perhaps matches TRBD1 (5 bases). Between the trimmed V and J ends, which lost 3 bases and 4 bases, there was a span of 10 bases. Germline V gives CDR1 LNHDA, CDR2 SQIVND (reference sequence). The CDR3 has 13 residues. The CDR3 DNA reads TGTGCCAGTAGTATCGCCAGGGAATACGAGCAGTACTTC. Translating gives CASSIAREYEQYF.

The genes are TRBV3-1 (or the pseudogene TRBV3-2) and TRBJ2-7, with D perhaps TRBD2 (6 bases). This CDR3 contains 15 residues. Per germline, CDR1 LGHDT and CDR2 YNNKEL (reference sequence). V was cut by 3 bases and J by 5 bases, with 17 bases left in between. The CDR3 DNA is TGTGCCAGCAGCCAGGATCCGACTAGAACCAACGAGCAGTACTTC. Its translation: CASSQDPTRTNEQYF.

V is TRBV20-1 and J is TRBJ2-7; D gene unclear. The length of the CDR3 is 10 residues. Germline CDR1 and CDR2: DFQATT and SNEGSKA (reference sequence). Trimming stripped 6 bases from V and 2 bases from J, with 5 bases between. CDR3 in amino acids: CSAAPYEQYF. DNA for the CDR3: TGCAGTGCAGCTCCCTACGAGCAGTACTTC.

The gene calls are TRBV4-2 and TRBJ1-4; the D is unclear. Trimming took 0 bases from V and 4 from J, leaving 6 bases between them. CDR1 and CDR2 from the germline V gene are LGHNA and YNFKEQ. The length of the CDR3 is 14 residues. DNA for the CDR3: TGTGCCAGCAGCCAAGATTTACTTAATGAAAAACTGTTTTTT. This sequence encodes CASSQDLLNEKLFF.

CDR3 in DNA: TGCGCCAGCAGCGGAGGGGACTATGGCTACACCTTC. Encoded protein: CASSGGDYGYTF. The chain is built from TRBV5-1 and TRBJ1-2; perhaps TRBD1 as D (5 bases). Germline values: CDR1 SGHRS, CDR2 YFSETQ. The CDR3 loop spans 12 amino acids. V lost 4 bases, J lost 3 bases, and 7 bases lay in between.

This chain connects TRBV28 to TRBJ2-6; no definite D call. The CDR3 spans 15 residues. V was shortened by 7 bases and J by 4 bases, with 14 bases between the two germline ends. Germline V gene sequence: CDR1 MDHEN, CDR2 SYDVKM. In DNA, the CDR3 is TGTGCCAGCACCTCCGTAGTTACCGGGGCCAACGTCCTGACTTTC. As protein: CASTSVVTGANVLTF. Looking up the rest from reference TRBV28 and TRBJ2-6 gives the full variable domain: DVKVTQSSRYLVKRTGEKVFLECVQDMDHENMFWYRQDPGLGLRLIYFSYDVKMKEKGDIPEGYSVSREKKERFSLILESASTNQTSMYLCASTSVVTGANVLTFGAGSRLTVL.

Details on this clone: Other nucleotide sequences in the sample specify the same CDR3. The gene calls are TRBV28 and TRBJ2-1; unclear D gene. The CDR3 runs to 11 residues. V was trimmed by 1 base and J by 10 bases, leaving 5 bases between them. Germline V gene lookup returns CDR1 MDHEN and CDR2 SYDVKM. CDR3 bases: TGTGCCAGCAGTTTATCTGGCGAGCAGTTCTTC. Its translation is CASSLSGEQFF.

The chain combines TRBV11-2 with TRBJ2-7; 11 nucleotides line up with TRBD2. Germline V gene sequence: CDR1 SGHAT, CDR2 FQNNGV. This CDR3 comprises 13 residues. Trimming removed 6 bases from V and 5 bases from J; junction bases left unmatched: 3. The CDR3 here is CASRLAGANEQYF. The CDR3 DNA reads as TGTGCCAGCAGACTAGCGGGAGCTAACGAGCAGTACTTC.